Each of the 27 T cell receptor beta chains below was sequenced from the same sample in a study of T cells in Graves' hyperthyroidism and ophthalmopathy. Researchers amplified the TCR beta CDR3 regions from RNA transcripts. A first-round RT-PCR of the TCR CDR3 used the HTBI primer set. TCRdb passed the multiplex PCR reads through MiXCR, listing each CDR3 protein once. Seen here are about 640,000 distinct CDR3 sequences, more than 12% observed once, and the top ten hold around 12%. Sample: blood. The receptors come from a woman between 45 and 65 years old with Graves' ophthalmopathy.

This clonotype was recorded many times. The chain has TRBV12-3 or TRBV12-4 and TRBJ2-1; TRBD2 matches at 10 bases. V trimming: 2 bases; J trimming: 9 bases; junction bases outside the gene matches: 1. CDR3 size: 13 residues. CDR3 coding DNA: TGTGCCAGCAGTTTACTAGCGGGAGTTGAGCAGTTCTTC. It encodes CASSLLAGVEQFF.

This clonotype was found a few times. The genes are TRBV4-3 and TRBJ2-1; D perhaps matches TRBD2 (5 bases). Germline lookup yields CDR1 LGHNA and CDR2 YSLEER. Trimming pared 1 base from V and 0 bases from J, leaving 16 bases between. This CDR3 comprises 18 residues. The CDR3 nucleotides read TGCGCCAGCAGCCAAGTTTATAGAGCGGTGAGCTCCTACAATGAGCAGTTCTTC. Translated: CASSQVYRAVSSYNEQFF.

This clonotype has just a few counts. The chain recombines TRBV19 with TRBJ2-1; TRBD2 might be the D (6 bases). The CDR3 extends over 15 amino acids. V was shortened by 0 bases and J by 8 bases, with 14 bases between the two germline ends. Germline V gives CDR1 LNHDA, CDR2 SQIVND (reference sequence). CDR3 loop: CASSIEETRADEQFF. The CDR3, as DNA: TGTGCCAGTAGTATAGAAGAGACTAGGGCCGATGAGCAGTTCTTC.

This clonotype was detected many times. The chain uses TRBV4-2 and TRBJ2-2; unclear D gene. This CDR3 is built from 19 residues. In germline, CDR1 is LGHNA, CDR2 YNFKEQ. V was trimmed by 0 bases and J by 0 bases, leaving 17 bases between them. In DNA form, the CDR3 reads TGTGCCAGCAGCCAAGATTGGTCACGGGCCACGGCGAACACCGGGGAGCTGTTTTTT. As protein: CASSQDWSRATANTGELFF.

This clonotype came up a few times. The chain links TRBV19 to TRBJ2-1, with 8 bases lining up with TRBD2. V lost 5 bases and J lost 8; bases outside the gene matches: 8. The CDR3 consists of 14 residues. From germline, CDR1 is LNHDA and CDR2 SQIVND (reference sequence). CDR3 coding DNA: TGTGCCAGTAGTTTAACGGGACTAGAGGATGAGCAGTTCTTC. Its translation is CASSLTGLEDEQFF.

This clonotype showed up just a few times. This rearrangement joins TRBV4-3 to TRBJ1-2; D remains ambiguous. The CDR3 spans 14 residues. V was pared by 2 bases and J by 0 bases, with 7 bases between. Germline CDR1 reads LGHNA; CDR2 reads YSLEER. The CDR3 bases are TGCGCCAGCAGCCAAACCCAGTCTAACTATGGCTACACCTTC. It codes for CASSQTQSNYGYTF.

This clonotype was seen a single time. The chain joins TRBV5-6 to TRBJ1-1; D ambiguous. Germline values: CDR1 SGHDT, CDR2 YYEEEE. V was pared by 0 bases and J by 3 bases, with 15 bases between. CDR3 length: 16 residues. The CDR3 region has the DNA TGTGCCAGCAGCTTGGGACTCACGAACATGGACACTGAAGCTTTCTTT. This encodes CASSLGLTNMDTEAFF.

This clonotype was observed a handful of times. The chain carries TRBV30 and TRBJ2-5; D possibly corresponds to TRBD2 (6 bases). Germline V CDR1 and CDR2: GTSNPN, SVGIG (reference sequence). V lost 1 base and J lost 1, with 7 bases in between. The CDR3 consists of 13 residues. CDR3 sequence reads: CAWSGGVQETQYF. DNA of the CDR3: TGTGCCTGGAGTGGGGGGGTCCAAGAGACCCAGTACTTC.

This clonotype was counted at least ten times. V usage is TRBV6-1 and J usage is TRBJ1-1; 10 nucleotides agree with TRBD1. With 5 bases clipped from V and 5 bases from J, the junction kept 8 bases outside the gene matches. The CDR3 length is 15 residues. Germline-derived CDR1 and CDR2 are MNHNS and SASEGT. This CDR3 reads CASSIRQGAVTEAFF. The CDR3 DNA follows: TGTGCCAGCAGTATTAGACAGGGGGCGGTAACTGAAGCTTTCTTT.

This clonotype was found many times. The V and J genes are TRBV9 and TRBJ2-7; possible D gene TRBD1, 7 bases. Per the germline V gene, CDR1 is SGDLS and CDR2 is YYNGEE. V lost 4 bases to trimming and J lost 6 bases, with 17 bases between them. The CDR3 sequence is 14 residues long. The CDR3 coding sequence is TGTGCCAGCAGCCCTCGACAGGGAGGCTTCGAGCAGTACTTC. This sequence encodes CASSPRQGGFEQYF. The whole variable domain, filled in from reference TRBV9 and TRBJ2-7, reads DSGVTQTPKHLITATGQRVTLRCSPRSGDLSVYWYQQSLDQGLQFLIQYYNGEERAKGNILERFSAQQFPDLHSELNLSSLELGDSALYFCASSPRQGGFEQYFGPGTRLTVT.

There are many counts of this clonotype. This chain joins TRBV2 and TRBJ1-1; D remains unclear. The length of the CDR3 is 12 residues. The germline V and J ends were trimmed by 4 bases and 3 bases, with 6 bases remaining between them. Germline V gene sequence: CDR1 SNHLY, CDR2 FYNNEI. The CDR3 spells CASSGEHTEAFF. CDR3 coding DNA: TGTGCCAGCAGTGGGGAGCACACTGAAGCTTTCTTT.

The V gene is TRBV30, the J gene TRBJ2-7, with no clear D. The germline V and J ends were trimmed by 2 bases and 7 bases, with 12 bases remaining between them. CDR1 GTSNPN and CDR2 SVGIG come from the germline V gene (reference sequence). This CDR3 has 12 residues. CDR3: CAWSLIQPEQYF. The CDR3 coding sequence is TGTGCCTGGAGTCTGATACAGCCAGAGCAGTACTTC.

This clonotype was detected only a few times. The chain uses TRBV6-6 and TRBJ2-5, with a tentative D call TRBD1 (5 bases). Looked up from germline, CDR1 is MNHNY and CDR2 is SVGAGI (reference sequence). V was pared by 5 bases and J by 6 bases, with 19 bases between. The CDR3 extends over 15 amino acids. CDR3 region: CASSPAWQGTKTQYF. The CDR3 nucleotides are TGTGCCAGCAGTCCAGCTTGGCAGGGAACCAAGACCCAGTACTTC.

CDR3 nucleotide sequence: TGTGCCAGCAGTTTATTTGTGACTAGCGGGATTAATGAGCAGTTCTTC. Residues: CASSLFVTSGINEQFF. The rearrangement links TRBV27 to TRBJ2-1; 11 nucleotides match TRBD2. V lost 1 base, J lost 7 bases, and 6 bases stayed unmatched. CDR3 length: 16 residues. In germline, CDR1 is MNHEY, CDR2 SMNVEV (reference sequence).

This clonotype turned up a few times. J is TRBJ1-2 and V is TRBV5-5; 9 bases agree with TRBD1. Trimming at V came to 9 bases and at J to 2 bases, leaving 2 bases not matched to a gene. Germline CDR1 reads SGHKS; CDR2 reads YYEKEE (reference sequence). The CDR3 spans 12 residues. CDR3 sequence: CATGQGNYGYTF. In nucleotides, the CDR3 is TGTGCCACCGGACAGGGGAACTATGGCTACACCTTC.

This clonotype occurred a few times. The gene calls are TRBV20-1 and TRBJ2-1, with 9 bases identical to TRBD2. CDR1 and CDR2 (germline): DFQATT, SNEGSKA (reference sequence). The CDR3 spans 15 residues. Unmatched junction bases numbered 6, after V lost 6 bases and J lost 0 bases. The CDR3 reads CSASGLARSYNEQFF. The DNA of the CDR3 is TGCAGTGCCTCGGGACTAGCCCGCTCCTACAATGAGCAGTTCTTC.

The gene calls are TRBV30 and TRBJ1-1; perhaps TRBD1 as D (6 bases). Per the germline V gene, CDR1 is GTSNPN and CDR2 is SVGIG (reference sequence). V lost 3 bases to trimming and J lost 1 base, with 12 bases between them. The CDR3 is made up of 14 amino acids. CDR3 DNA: TGTGCCTGGAGGGAACAGGGAGCGAACACTGAAGCTTTCTTT. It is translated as CAWREQGANTEAFF.

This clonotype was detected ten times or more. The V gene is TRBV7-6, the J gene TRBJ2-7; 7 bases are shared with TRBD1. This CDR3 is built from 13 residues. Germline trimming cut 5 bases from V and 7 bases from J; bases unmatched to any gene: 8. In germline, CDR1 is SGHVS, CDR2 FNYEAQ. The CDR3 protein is CASSLLAGGEQYF. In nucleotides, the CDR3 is TGTGCCAGCAGCCTACTCGCAGGGGGTGAGCAGTACTTC. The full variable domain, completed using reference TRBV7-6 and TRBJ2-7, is GAGVSQSPRYKVTKRGQDVALRCDPISGHVSLYWYRQALGQGPEFLTYFNYEAQQDKSGLPNDRFSAERPEGSISTLTIQRTEQRDSAMYRCASSLLAGGEQYFGPGTRLTVT.

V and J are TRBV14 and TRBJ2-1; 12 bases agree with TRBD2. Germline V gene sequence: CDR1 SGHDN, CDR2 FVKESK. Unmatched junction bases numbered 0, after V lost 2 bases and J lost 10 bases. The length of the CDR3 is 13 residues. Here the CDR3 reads CASSQLAGGEQFF. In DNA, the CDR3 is TGTGCCAGCAGCCAACTAGCGGGAGGGGAGCAGTTCTTC.

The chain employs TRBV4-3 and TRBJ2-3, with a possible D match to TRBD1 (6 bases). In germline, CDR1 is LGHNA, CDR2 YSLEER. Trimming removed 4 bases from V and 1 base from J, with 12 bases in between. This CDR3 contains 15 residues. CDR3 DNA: TGCGCCAGCAGCCGACGGAGACAGGGCACAGATACGCAGTATTTT. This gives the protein CASSRRRQGTDTQYF.

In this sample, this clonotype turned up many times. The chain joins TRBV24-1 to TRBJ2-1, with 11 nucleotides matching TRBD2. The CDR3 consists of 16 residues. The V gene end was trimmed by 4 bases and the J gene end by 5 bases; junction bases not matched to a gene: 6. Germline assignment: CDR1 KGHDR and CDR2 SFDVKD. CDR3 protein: CATSELTSGTDNEQFF. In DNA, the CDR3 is TGTGCCACCAGTGAGTTGACTAGCGGGACCGACAATGAGCAGTTCTTC.

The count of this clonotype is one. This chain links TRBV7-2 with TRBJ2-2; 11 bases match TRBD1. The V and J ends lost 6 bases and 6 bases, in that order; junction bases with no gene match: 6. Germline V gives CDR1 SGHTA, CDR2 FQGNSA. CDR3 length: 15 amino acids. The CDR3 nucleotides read TGTGCCAGCAGGTGGACAGGGGGCGCCCCCGGGGAGCTGTTTTTT. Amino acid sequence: CASRWTGGAPGELFF.

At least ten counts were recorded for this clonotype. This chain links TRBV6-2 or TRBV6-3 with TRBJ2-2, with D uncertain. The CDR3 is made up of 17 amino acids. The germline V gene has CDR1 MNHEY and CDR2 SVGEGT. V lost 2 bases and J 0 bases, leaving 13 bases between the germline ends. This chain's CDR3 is CASSYEVGRPNTGELFF. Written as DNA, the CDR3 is TGTGCCAGCAGTTACGAGGTAGGGCGGCCGAACACCGGGGAGCTGTTTTTT.

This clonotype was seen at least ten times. The CDR3 spells CASSLSENYGYTF. The DNA of the CDR3 is TGTGCCAGCAGCTTGAGCGAGAACTATGGCTACACCTTC. The chain joins TRBV5-6 to TRBJ1-2, with unresolved D. The CDR3 covers 13 residues. Germline V gene sequence: CDR1 SGHDT, CDR2 YYEEEE. V was pared by 1 base and J by 2 bases, with 6 bases between.

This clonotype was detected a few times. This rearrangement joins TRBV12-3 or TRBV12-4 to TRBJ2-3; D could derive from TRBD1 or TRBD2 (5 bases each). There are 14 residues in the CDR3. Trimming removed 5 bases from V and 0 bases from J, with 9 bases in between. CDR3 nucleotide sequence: TGTGCCAGCAGTCCCTGGGACAGCACAGATACGCAGTATTTT. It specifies CASSPWDSTDTQYF.

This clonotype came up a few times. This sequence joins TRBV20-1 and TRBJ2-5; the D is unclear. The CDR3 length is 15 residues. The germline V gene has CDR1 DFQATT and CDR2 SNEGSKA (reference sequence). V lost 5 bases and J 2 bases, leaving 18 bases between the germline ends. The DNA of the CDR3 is TGCAGTGCTGTAGGATCTAACATCAAACAAGAGACCCAGTACTTC. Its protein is CSAVGSNIKQETQYF.

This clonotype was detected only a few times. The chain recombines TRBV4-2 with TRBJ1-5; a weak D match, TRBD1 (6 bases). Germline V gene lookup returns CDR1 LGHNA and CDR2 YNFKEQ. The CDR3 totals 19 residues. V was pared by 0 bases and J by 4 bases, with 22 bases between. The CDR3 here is CASSQDTGAGQWVNQPQHF. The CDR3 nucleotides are TGTGCCAGCAGCCAAGATACGGGGGCCGGACAGTGGGTTAATCAGCCCCAGCATTTT.